These 11 T cell receptor beta chains share one sample of origin, sequenced in a study of T cells expressing NK-cell markers. TCRdb reprocessed the 5' RACE reads and reports one entry per CDR3 protein, with no DNA. This sample's table reports approximately 420,000 distinct CDR3 sequences. Sequenced input: blood T cells: a sorted CD56 or NKG2C T cell subset, CD4+ or CD8+ T cells, or bulk PBMC T cells (not recorded which). The source is a woman between 45 and 65 years old in good health.

The chain is built from TRBV27 and TRBJ2-2; the TCRdb D gene call, TRBD1, has no DNA to confirm it. This CDR3 has 17 residues. The germline V gene encodes CDR1 MNHEY and CDR2 SMNVEV (reference sequence). CDR3 region: CASSSYRDRGNTGELFF.

The chain joins TRBV24-1 to TRBJ2-7. Germline lookup yields CDR1 KGHDR and CDR2 SFDVKD. The CDR3 sequence is 11 residues long. This chain's CDR3 is CATSKGWEQYF.

The rearrangement uses TRBV11-2 and TRBJ2-2; checking the TCRdb D call of TRBD1 is not possible without DNA. This CDR3 spans 15 amino acids. The V gene's germline CDR1 is SGHAT and CDR2 FQNNGV. The CDR3 region is CASSPGQINTGELFF.

The rearrangement links TRBV4-1 to TRBJ2-7; absent DNA, TCRdb's TRBD1 call cannot be checked. Germline lookup yields CDR1 MGHRA and CDR2 YSYEKL. There are 17 residues in the CDR3. The CDR3 is CASSQGDRTKKSYEQYF.

The CDR3 protein is CASRGPSPTNTGELFF. The rearrangement uses TRBV6-2 or TRBV6-3 and TRBJ2-2; the D call from TCRdb, TRBD2, cannot be confirmed without DNA. The CDR3 is 16 amino acids. Germline-derived CDR1 and CDR2 are MNHEY and SVGEGT.

This chain links TRBV9 with TRBJ2-3; the D call from TCRdb, TRBD2, cannot be confirmed without DNA. Per the germline V gene, CDR1 is SGDLS and CDR2 is YYNGEE. There are 13 residues in the CDR3. CDR3 in amino acids: CASSGEFTDTQYF.

The chain carries TRBV5-4 and TRBJ2-1. The CDR3 covers 14 residues. Germline V lookup: CDR1 SGHNT, CDR2 YYREEE (reference sequence). CDR3 sequence: CASRPEPSYNEQFF. Full variable domain (rest looked up from reference TRBV5-4 and TRBJ2-1): ETGVTQSPTHLIKTRGQQVTLRCSSQSGHNTVSWYQQALGQGPQFIFQYYREEENGRGNFPPRFSGLQFPNYSSELNVNALELDDSALYLCASRPEPSYNEQFFGPGTRLTVL.

The chain is built from TRBV5-1 and TRBJ1-1; TCRdb designates TRBD1, a call that cannot be tested without DNA. The CDR3 spans 16 residues. Per the germline V gene, CDR1 is SGHRS and CDR2 is YFSETQ. CDR3 in amino acids: CASSLTEGASNTEAFF.

The chain recombines TRBV29-1 with TRBJ2-7; TCRdb lists TRBD1, though no DNA is available to test this call. The CDR3 runs to 13 residues. CDR1 is SQVTM, CDR2 ANQGSEA, per germline. The CDR3 reads CSVAGPLWSEQYF.

The CDR3 reads CASRRGTTYEQYF. The chain couples TRBV6-5 to TRBJ2-7; lacking DNA, the TRBD1 call made by TCRdb goes unchecked. The CDR3 sequence is 13 residues long. Germline CDR1 is MNHEY and CDR2 is SVGAGI.

V is TRBV12-3 or TRBV12-4 and J is TRBJ2-1; TCRdb outputs TRBD2, but without DNA this stays unchecked. CDR3 size: 15 residues. CDR3 sequence: CASAPVMGQYNEQFF.